This paragraph covers one T cell receptor beta chain sequence. This entry is derived from a study of blood T cell repertoires in COVID-19. The overall study: COVID-19 samples collected from the United States, Italy and Spain covered acute and convalescent phases. Sample material is recorded as cDNA or gDNA derived from T cells, B-cell-depleted T cells, or PBMCs.

Original methodology: Amplification of reference gene primers provided the estimated nucleated cell counts. The method was immunoSEQ multiplex PCR; TCRdb's version includes in-frame clones alone and lacks a portion of them. V and J calls and clone size follow that table, whereas D and trimming were derived from the DNA. This table has approximately 62,000 clones, over 60% appearing once. CDR1 and CDR2 from the germline V gene are SEHNR and FQNEAQ (reference sequence). The CDR3 is made up of 13 amino acids. The germline V and J ends were trimmed by 5 bases and 6 bases, with 13 bases remaining between them.

The chain carries TRBV7-9 and TRBJ1-2; D perhaps matches TRBD1 (6 bases). The sequenced sample was peripheral blood. The sequence came from a woman in her forties or fifties with active or convalescent COVID-19. CDR3 in DNA: TGTGCCAGCAGCCAGAGGGGGTCCCATGGCTACACCTTC. Translation: CASSQRGSHGYTF.